The rows below give T cell receptor beta chains drawn from one sample of a study of vaccination and CD4 T cells after COVID-19. TCRdb processed the PCR reads anew with MiXCR; each CDR3 protein has one entry. Of 8,000 to 8,500 distinct CDR3 sequences in the sample, 50% were seen once. These TCRs' antigens remain unknown. Sequenced material: CD4+ T cells from blood, cultured in vitro. The receptor source for this set is a human donor who had recovered from COVID-19. The CDR3 runs from the conserved cysteine through the conserved F or W. D genes are given only for firm matches. Size is stated for part of the rows, as once, few or many counts, or as a class when the clone is expanded.

D | J | V | size | CDR3 | DNA
NA | TRBJ1-1 | TRBV20-1 | NA | CSAIRGQNTEAFF | TGCAGTGCCATCCGAGGGCAGAACACTGAAGCTTTCTTT
TRBD1 | TRBJ2-7 | TRBV5-4 | NA | CASSLTGLSSYEQYF | TGTGCCAGCAGTTTGACAGGGTTGTCCTCCTACGAGCAGTACTTC
NA | TRBJ1-5 | TRBV6-1 | few | CASSEDPVGPQHF | TGTGCCAGCAGTGAGGATCCGGTTGGGCCCCAGCATTTT
TRBD2 | TRBJ2-1 | TRBV11-3 | NA | CASKTTGTSVNEQFF | TGTGCCAGCAAGACCACCGGGACTAGCGTCAATGAGCAGTTCTTC
NA | TRBJ1-1 | TRBV11-3 | NA | CASSPGQNWGAFF | TGTGCCAGCAGCCCCGGGCAGAACTGGGGGGCTTTCTTT
TRBD1 | TRBJ2-3 | TRBV28 | few | CASTPSGQGDYTQYF | TGTGCCAGCACCCCCTCGGGACAGGGGGATTATACGCAGTATTTT
TRBD1 | TRBJ1-2 | TRBV27 | few | CASSTTGVRGYTF | TGTGCCAGCAGTACGACAGGGGTCAGGGGCTACACCTTC
NA | TRBJ2-2 | TRBV18 | once | CASSLQTASATGELFF | TGTGCCAGCTCTCTACAGACGGCCTCGGCCACCGGGGAGCTGTTTTTT
NA | TRBJ2-5 | TRBV5-1 | NA | CASSLSSAQETQYF | TGCGCCAGCAGCTTAAGCAGTGCCCAAGAGACCCAGTACTTC
NA | TRBJ2-1 | TRBV2 | NA | CASGTDGRAGGEQFF | TGTGCCAGCGGGACAGACGGGAGGGCGGGAGGTGAGCAGTTCTTC
TRBD1 | TRBJ1-5 | TRBV28 | NA | CASGTTPGGSNQPQHF | TGTGCCAGCGGTACCACTCCAGGGGGCTCCAATCAGCCCCAGCATTTT
NA | TRBJ1-4 | TRBV6-1 | few | CASSDGATNEKLFF | TGTGCCAGCAGTGACGGTGCAACTAATGAAAAACTGTTTTTT
NA | TRBJ2-3 | TRBV19 | NA | CASSISGPGKDTQYF | TGTGCCAGTAGTATCTCCGGCCCCGGGAAGGATACGCAGTATTTT
NA | TRBJ2-5 | TRBV23-1 | few | CASRVPEVDETQYF | TGCGCCAGCAGGGTTCCGGAGGTAGACGAGACCCAGTACTTC
TRBD2 | TRBJ2-7 | TRBV6-5 | NA | CASSYLREGYEQYF | TGTGCCAGCAGTTACTTACGGGAGGGTTACGAGCAGTACTTC
NA | TRBJ2-3 | TRBV19 | NA | CASSPTADTQYF | TGTGCCAGTAGTCCGACGGCAGATACGCAGTATTTT
NA | TRBJ1-2 | TRBV21-1 | few | CASSMGDRSYGYTF | TGTGCCAGCAGCATGGGGGACCGCTCCTATGGCTACACCTTC
TRBD1 | TRBJ1-6 | TRBV12-3/TRBV12-4 | NA | CASSSTGERSPLHF | TGTGCCAGCAGTTCCACAGGGGAGAGGTCACCCCTCCACTTT
NA | TRBJ2-3 | TRBV19 | NA | CASSIQRSTDTQYF | TGTGCCAGTAGTATCCAGCGGAGCACAGATACGCAGTATTTT
TRBD1 | TRBJ1-1 | TRBV6-5 | NA | CASSYGDRVNTEAFF | TGTGCCAGCAGTTACGGAGACAGGGTGAACACTGAAGCTTTCTTT
NA | TRBJ1-2 | TRBV29-1 | NA | CSAETPQGRGYTF | TGCAGCGCCGAAACGCCGCAGGGACGCGGCTACACCTTC
TRBD1 | TRBJ2-5 | TRBV14 | NA | CASSKQDREGAQYF | TGTGCCAGCAGCAAGCAGGACAGGGAAGGGGCCCAGTACTTC
NA | TRBJ2-1 | TRBV7-8 | NA | CASRPDSSYNEQFF | TGTGCCAGCAGACCTGACAGCTCCTACAATGAGCAGTTCTTC
NA | TRBJ1-5 | TRBV6-5 | few | CASSYQRNQPQHF | TGTGCCAGCAGTTACCAACGGAATCAGCCCCAGCATTTT
NA | TRBJ1-2 | TRBV5-6 | NA | CASSLVGRINYGYTF | TGTGCCAGCAGCTTGGTCGGTCGGATCAACTATGGCTACACCTTC
NA | TRBJ1-2 | TRBV6-2/TRBV6-3 | once | CASGYGYGYTF | TGTGCCAGCGGGTACGGCTATGGCTACACCTTC
NA | TRBJ1-3 | TRBV7-8 | NA | CASSLGSGSGNTIYF | TGTGCCAGCAGCTTAGGGTCAGGCTCTGGAAACACCATATATTTT
NA | TRBJ1-1 | TRBV11-2 | NA | CASSSRGGTEAFF | TGTGCCAGCAGTTCCAGGGGTGGGACTGAAGCTTTCTTT
NA | TRBJ1-1 | TRBV15 | NA | CATSTAVLNTEAFF | TGTGCCACCAGCACCGCGGTATTGAACACTGAAGCTTTCTTT
NA | TRBJ2-5 | TRBV28 | few | CASSFPGPLETQYF | TGTGCCAGCAGTTTTCCAGGGCCCCTGGAGACCCAGTACTTC
TRBD1 | TRBJ1-5 | TRBV15 | large | CATSEQGGQPQHF | TGTGCCACCAGCGAACAGGGGGGTCAGCCCCAGCATTTT
TRBD2 | TRBJ2-1 | TRBV20-1 | NA | CSAALAGTYNEQFF | TGCAGTGCTGCACTAGCGGGAACGTACAATGAGCAGTTCTTC
NA | TRBJ2-1 | TRBV12-3/TRBV12-4 | NA | CASSLAPGESSYNEQFF | TGTGCCAGCAGTTTAGCCCCCGGGGAGAGCTCCTACAATGAGCAGTTCTTC
NA | TRBJ2-4 | TRBV6-1 | NA | CASALGGSKNIQYF | TGTGCCAGCGCATTAGGAGGGTCCAAAAACATTCAGTACTTC
TRBD1 | TRBJ1-4 | TRBV6-5 | NA | CASSYRRGSEKLFF | TGTGCCAGCAGTTACCGCAGGGGGAGTGAAAAACTGTTTTTT
NA | TRBJ1-1 | TRBV18 | NA | CASSPGWATGNTEAFF | TGTGCCAGCTCACCGGGTTGGGCGACAGGGAACACTGAAGCTTTCTTT
TRBD1 | TRBJ2-5 | TRBV20-1 | NA | CSAEDRQGKQETQYF | TGCAGTGCGGAAGATCGACAGGGGAAGCAAGAGACCCAGTACTTC
NA | TRBJ2-7 | TRBV7-2 | NA | CASSARGIEQYF | TGTGCCAGCAGCGCCCGAGGGATCGAGCAGTACTTC
NA | TRBJ1-2 | TRBV12-3/TRBV12-4 | NA | CASSLRSRASYGYTF | TGTGCCAGCAGTTTAAGGTCCCGGGCAAGCTATGGCTACACCTTC
NA | TRBJ1-3 | TRBV7-8 | NA | CASSLGGGSGNTIYF | TGTGCCAGCAGCTTAGGGGGGGGTAGTGGAAACACCATATATTTT
NA | TRBJ1-2 | TRBV12-3/TRBV12-4 | few | CASRGYGYTF | TGTGCCAGCAGGGGATATGGCTACACCTTC
NA | TRBJ1-4 | TRBV27 | NA | CASSPRLRGEKLFF | TGTGCCAGCAGCCCCAGGCTGAGGGGTGAAAAACTGTTTTTT